This record looks at one T cell receptor (beta chain) sequence and its context. Using immunoSEQ multiplex PCR, the repertoire was profiled, and TCRdb retains in-frame clones only, with some absent. Of about 65,000 clones listed, approximately 93% are singletons. This specimen belongs to a study of blood T cell repertoires in COVID-19. The sequenced material came from peripheral blood. The receptor was derived from a man between 65 and 85 years old with active COVID-19.

CDR3 protein: CATSRDGTSGGRMPFF. Written as DNA, the CDR3 is TGTGCCACCAGCAGAGATGGGACTAGCGGGGGGCGGATGCCGTTCTTC. The gene calls are TRBV15 and TRBJ2-1; 15 nucleotides line up with TRBD2. The CDR3 spans 16 residues. CDR1 LNHNV and CDR2 YYDKDF come from the germline V gene (reference sequence). The junction had 9 bases not matched to a gene; V was cut back by 0 bases and J by 15 bases.